These T cell receptor beta chains were read from a single sample in a study of T cell changes during pregnancy in multiple sclerosis. Profiling relied on immunoSEQ multiplex PCR, and the TCRdb table lists in-frame clones only, not all of them. This sample has 50,000 to 70,000 clones, with just under 95% found just once. The specimen comprised peripheral blood, sampled in the second trimester of pregnancy. These receptors originate from a female donor with multiple sclerosis, enrolled in a pregnancy study. Each CDR3 is given with its conserved first and last residue. A D gene is named only where the DNA matches it firmly. The size of a clone is reported for some rows only, either as once, few or many, or as a class for expanded clones.

>TRBJ1-1|TRBD1|TRBV27|-
CASSPQGSYTEAFF
TGTGCCAGCAGTCCACAGGGGTCTTACACTGAAGCTTTCTTT
>TRBJ2-5|TRBD2|TRBV4-2|once
CASSRLAGNQETQYF
TGTGCCAGCAGCCGGCTAGCGGGAAATCAAGAGACCCAGTACTTC
>TRBJ1-6|-|TRBV2|-
CASTIRGGRDNSPLHF
TGTGCCAGCACCATTCGGGGGGGCAGGGATAATTCACCCCTCCACTTT
>TRBJ2-7|-|TRBV6-5|-
CASSYSEGVPYEQYF
TGTGCCAGCAGTTACTCCGAGGGGGTTCCCTACGAGCAGTACTTC
>TRBJ1-1|-|TRBV10-3|-
CAISDRENTEAFF
TGTGCCATCAGTGACAGGGAGAACACTGAAGCTTTCTTT
>TRBJ1-2|-|TRBV19|-
CASSIRLGRYNYGYTF
TGTGCCAGTAGTATAAGGTTGGGGAGGTATAACTATGGCTACACCTTC
>TRBJ1-1|-|TRBV27|-
CASSLSRNTEAFF
TGTGCCAGCAGTTTAAGCCGGAACACTGAAGCTTTCTTT
>TRBJ2-7|-|TRBV7-2|-
CASSLEAVTYEQYF
TGTGCCAGCAGCTTAGAGGCGGTGACCTACGAGCAGTACTTC
>TRBJ1-1|-|TRBV5-1|-
CASSLTVTNTEAFF
TGCGCCAGCAGCTTAACGGTTACGAACACTGAAGCTTTCTTT
>TRBJ2-7|TRBD1|TRBV18|-
CASSPTGAGSYEQYF
TGTGCCAGCTCACCGACAGGGGCAGGGTCCTACGAGCAGTACTTC
>TRBJ2-2|-|TRBV29-1|-
CSVGRAGNTGELFF
TGCAGCGTTGGGAGGGCTGGCAACACCGGGGAGCTGTTTTTT
>TRBJ2-1|TRBD1|TRBV5-1|-
CASSLGDSYNEQFF
TGCGCCAGCAGCTTGGGGGACAGCTACAATGAGCAGTTCTTC
>TRBJ1-4|TRBD1|TRBV13|-
CASSAGQGRGNEKLFF
TGTGCCAGCAGCGCTGGACAGGGTCGGGGTAATGAAAAACTGTTTTTT
>TRBJ2-1|TRBD2|TRBV30|-
CAWSLADRYNEQFF
TGTGCCTGGAGTCTAGCGGACCGTTACAATGAGCAGTTCTTC
>TRBJ2-3|-|TRBV7-2|once
CASSLGVETDTQYF
TGTGCCAGCAGCTTAGGGGTGGAGACAGATACGCAGTATTTT
>TRBJ2-3|TRBD2|TRBV10-3|-
CAISPPTSGSYLKYF
TGTGCCATCAGTCCTCCGACTAGCGGGAGTTATCTTAAGTATTTT
>TRBJ2-7|-|TRBV7-6|-
CASSLGPGYEQYF
TGTGCCAGCAGCTTAGGTCCAGGCTACGAGCAGTACTTC
>TRBJ1-3|-|TRBV7-9|-
CATGQPSGNTIYF
TGTGCGACCGGACAGCCCTCTGGAAACACCATATATTTT
>TRBJ2-2|TRBD2|TRBV18|-
CASSHSTSQNTGELFF
TGTGCCAGCTCACACTCGACTAGCCAGAACACCGGGGAGCTGTTTTTT
>TRBJ1-5|-|TRBV27|-
CASSSPIRNQPQHF
TGTGCCAGCAGTTCCCCCATCAGGAATCAGCCCCAGCATTTT
>TRBJ2-3|TRBD2|TRBV6-1|once
CASSEAGGPADTQYF
TGTGCCAGCAGTGAAGCGGGAGGGCCTGCAGATACGCAGTATTTT
>TRBJ2-7|TRBD1|TRBV14|-
CASSQDQRTGYYEQYF
TGTGCCAGCAGCCAAGATCAAAGGACAGGGTATTACGAGCAGTACTTC
>TRBJ1-2|-|TRBV18|once
CASSVGLGQYGYTF
TGTGCCAGCTCGGTCGGGCTCGGACAGTATGGCTACACCTTC
>TRBJ2-5|-|TRBV5-4|once
CASSFWLQETQYF
TGTGCCAGCAGCTTCTGGCTCCAAGAGACCCAGTACTTC
>TRBJ2-7|TRBD2|TRBV27|once
CASSSLAGVYEQYF
TGTGCCAGCAGTTCCCTAGCGGGAGTCTACGAGCAGTACTTC
>TRBJ1-1|-|TRBV19|-
CASSIDTGMEAFF
TGTGCCAGTAGTATAGATACAGGGATGGAAGCTTTCTTT
>TRBJ2-1|TRBD2|TRBV25-1|-
CASTPGLGTGEQFF
TGTGCCTCAACACCGGGACTAGGGACGGGTGAGCAGTTCTTC
>TRBJ2-3|-|TRBV16|-
CASSLYTDTQYF
TGTGCCAGCAGCCTCTACACAGATACGCAGTATTTT
>TRBJ2-7|TRBD2|TRBV27|-
CASSPQWRTSGNYEQYF
TGTGCCAGCAGCCCACAATGGCGGACTAGCGGGAACTACGAGCAGTACTTC
>TRBJ2-7|TRBD2|TRBV7-8|-
CASSTRTSYEQYF
TGTGCCAGCAGCACCCGGACTAGCTACGAGCAGTACTTC
>TRBJ1-1|-|TRBV4-1|-
CASSPGAMNTEAFF
TGCGCCAGCAGCCCAGGGGCTATGAACACTGAAGCTTTCTTT
>TRBJ2-3|-|TRBV2|-
CASSESTDTQYF
TGTGCCAGCAGTGAATCTACAGATACGCAGTATTTT
>TRBJ1-2|-|TRBV5-1|-
CASSLGVYGYTF
TGCGCCAGCAGCTTAGGGGTCTATGGCTACACCTTC
>TRBJ2-2|TRBD2|TRBV10-3|-
CAISGAGGLNTGELFF
TGTGCCATCAGTGGGGCGGGAGGACTTAACACCGGGGAGCTGTTTTTT
>TRBJ2-3|TRBD2|TRBV4-2|-
CASSQDPGLAGGLAQYF
TGTGCCAGCAGCCAAGATCCGGGACTAGCGGGAGGGTTGGCGCAGTATTTT
>TRBJ2-7|TRBD2|TRBV2|-
CASSESAGVYEQYF
TGTGCCAGCAGTGAGTCAGCGGGAGTTTACGAGCAGTACTTC
>TRBJ2-7|-|TRBV30|-
CAWSAHTGVYEQYF
TGTGCCTGGAGTGCCCATACGGGGGTCTACGAGCAGTACTTC
>TRBJ1-5|-|TRBV21-1|-
CASTNPGNQPQHF
TGTGCCAGCACCAACCCCGGGAATCAGCCCCAGCATTTT
>TRBJ2-2|-|TRBV9|-
CASSSASATGELFF
TGTGCCAGCAGCTCCGCTAGCGCCACCGGGGAGCTGTTTTTT
>TRBJ2-1|TRBD2|TRBV5-1|-
CASSPSGTSGSAYNEQFF
TGCGCCAGCAGCCCCTCCGGGACTAGCGGGAGTGCCTACAATGAGCAGTTCTTC
>TRBJ2-1|-|TRBV9|once
CASSVDLDEQFF
TGTGCCAGCAGCGTAGATTTAGATGAGCAGTTCTTC
>TRBJ2-3|TRBD1|TRBV5-1|-
CASSSGQGTDTQYF
TGCGCCAGCAGCTCCGGACAGGGCACAGATACGCAGTATTTT
>TRBJ1-1|-|TRBV29-1|-
CSAGGNLNTEAFF
TGCAGCGCGGGGGGCAACTTGAACACTGAAGCTTTCTTT
>TRBJ1-4|-|TRBV29-1|-
CSVDTGFNEKLFF
TGCAGCGTTGACACAGGGTTTAATGAAAAACTGTTTTTT
>TRBJ2-7|TRBD2|TRBV5-6|-
CASSQQSGGSYEQYF
TGTGCCAGCAGTCAGCAAAGCGGGGGTTCCTACGAGCAGTACTTC
>TRBJ2-2|TRBD1|TRBV7-2|-
CASSSRQGTGELFF
TGTGCCAGCAGCTCACGACAGGGGACCGGGGAGCTGTTTTTT
>TRBJ1-5|-|TRBV4-1|-
CASADQKTNNQPQHF
TGCGCCAGCGCCGATCAGAAGACAAACAATCAGCCCCAGCATTTT
>TRBJ2-3|TRBD1|TRBV29-1|-
CSVRGDRGRDTQYF
TGCAGCGTTCGGGGGGACAGGGGGCGAGATACGCAGTATTTT
>TRBJ2-1|-|TRBV10-1|once
CASSEIAGSSYNEQFF
TGCGCCAGCAGTGAGATTGCGGGAAGCTCCTACAATGAGCAGTTCTTC
>TRBJ2-1|TRBD1|TRBV5-1|once
CASSGDSNEQFF
TGCGCCAGCAGCGGGGACAGCAATGAGCAGTTCTTC
>TRBJ1-1|-|TRBV7-9|-
CASSSDSGGGNTEAFF
TGTGCCAGCAGCTCCGATTCCGGAGGTGGGAACACTGAAGCTTTCTTT
>TRBJ2-7|-|TRBV9|-
CASTVGAGEGYEQYF
TGTGCCAGCACCGTGGGGGCGGGAGAGGGTTACGAGCAGTACTTC
>TRBJ2-1|TRBD1|TRBV6-5|-
CASRPGQGSNEQFF
TGTGCCAGCAGACCGGGACAGGGGTCCAATGAGCAGTTCTTC
>TRBJ1-1|TRBD1|TRBV5-5|-
CASSLDLPDRGSEAFF
TGTGCCAGCAGCTTGGATCTCCCCGACAGGGGGTCTGAAGCTTTCTTT
>TRBJ2-7|-|TRBV29-1|-
CSASGDTYEQYF
TGCAGCGCCTCGGGAGACACCTACGAGCAGTACTTC